The present entry profiles one T cell receptor beta chain with its context. Its antigen is currently unknown. This entry comes from a study of cytomegalovirus exposure and HLA in healthy donors. Regarding the study as a whole: Usually a TCR sequence was rare, but some public TCRs were found in many donors.

Separate from the roughly 710-subject first cohort, the roughly 120-subject validation cohort was the one that the donors belonged to. Sequenced by immunoSEQ multiplex PCR; TCRdb stores in-frame clones only, minus some. The table has about 200,000 clones, roughly 84% seen once. The sequence was collected from a woman younger than 45 in good health and CMV-seropositive. The sequencing input was PBMCs.

The CDR3 is CASSPEITGGAYNEQFF. CDR3 DNA sequence: TGCGCCAGCAGCCCAGAGATAACAGGGGGGGCCTACAATGAGCAGTTCTTC. This rearrangement joins TRBV5-1 to TRBJ2-1, with D tentatively TRBD1 (8 bases). The CDR3 is made up of 17 amino acids. Germline V CDR1 and CDR2: SGHRS, YFSETQ. The V end lost 4 bases, the J end lost 2 bases, and 19 bases lay between the germline ends.